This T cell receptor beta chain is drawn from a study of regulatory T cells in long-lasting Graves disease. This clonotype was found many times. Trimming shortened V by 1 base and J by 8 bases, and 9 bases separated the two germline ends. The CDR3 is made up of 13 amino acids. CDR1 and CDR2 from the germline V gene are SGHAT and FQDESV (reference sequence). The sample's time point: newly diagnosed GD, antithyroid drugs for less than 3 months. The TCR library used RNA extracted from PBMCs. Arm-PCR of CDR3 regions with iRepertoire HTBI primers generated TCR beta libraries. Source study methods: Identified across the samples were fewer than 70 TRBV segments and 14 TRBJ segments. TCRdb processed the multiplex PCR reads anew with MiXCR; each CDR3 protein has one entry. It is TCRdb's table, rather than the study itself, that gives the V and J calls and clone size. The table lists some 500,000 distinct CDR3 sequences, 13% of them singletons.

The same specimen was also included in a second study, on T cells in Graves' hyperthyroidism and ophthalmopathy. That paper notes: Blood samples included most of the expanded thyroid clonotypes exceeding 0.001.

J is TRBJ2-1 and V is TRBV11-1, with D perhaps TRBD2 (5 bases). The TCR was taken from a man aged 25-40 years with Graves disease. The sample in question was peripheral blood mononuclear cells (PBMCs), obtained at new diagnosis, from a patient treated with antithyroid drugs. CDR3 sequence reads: CASSLGGAYEQFF. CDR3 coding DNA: TGTGCCAGCAGCTTAGGGGGAGCCTATGAGCAGTTCTTC. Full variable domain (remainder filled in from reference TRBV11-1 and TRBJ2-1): EAEVAQSPRYKITEKSQAVAFWCDPISGHATLYWYRQILGQGPELLVQFQDESVVDDSQLPKDRFSAERLKGVDSTLKIQPAELGDSAMYLCASSLGGAYEQFFGPGTRLTVL.